These 23 T cell receptor beta chains were sequenced from one sample in a study of CXCR3-negative and CXCR3-positive naive CD8 T cells. Study observations and caveats: CXCR3-positive naive cells had TRB CDR3s that were more hydrophobic than CXCR3-negative naive cells had.

Libraries were UMI-labeled 5' RACE TRB cDNA. TCRdb reanalyzed the 5' RACE reads, giving one entry per CDR3 protein sequence and no DNA. The table for this sample gives 150,000 to 180,000 distinct CDR3 sequences. No antigen has been identified for these receptors. Sequenced material: naive CXCR3+ CD8+ T cells from blood. Subset specified: CD45RO-CCR7+CD27+CD95- naive CD8+ T cells expressing CXCR3 (TNR3+). These receptors all stem from a human donor in good health. Some clones in this sample may be carry-over from other donors' samples.

V and J are TRBV28 and TRBJ2-1. CDR1 is MDHEN and CDR2 is SYDVKM in the germline V gene. CDR3 length: 15 amino acids. The CDR3 region is CASSLQHGTYNEQFF.

V is TRBV7-9 and J is TRBJ2-7; the TCRdb call, TRBD1, lacks DNA for checking. This CDR3 region has 16 residues. Germline lookup yields CDR1 SEHNR and CDR2 FQNEAQ (reference sequence). The CDR3 loop reads CASSSTDSPDSYEQYF.

The chain recombines TRBV19 with TRBJ1-3; TCRdb indicates TRBD1, and absent DNA this call remains unverified. CDR3 length: 14 residues. The germline V gene encodes CDR1 LNHDA and CDR2 SQIVND (reference sequence). CDR3 amino acids: CASRDIGSGNTIYF.

This rearrangement joins TRBV7-9 to TRBJ2-7; lacking DNA, the TRBD1 call made by TCRdb goes unchecked. Germline V CDR1 and CDR2: SEHNR, FQNEAQ (reference sequence). The CDR3 is 14 residues long. This CDR3 reads CASSPGTARGEQYF.

The chain combines TRBV12-3 or TRBV12-4 with TRBJ2-1; TCRdb returns TRBD1, unconfirmable since there is no DNA. The CDR3 loop spans 12 amino acids. The CDR3 is CADAQGVGEQFF.

The V gene is TRBV15, the J gene TRBJ2-3; checking the TCRdb D call of TRBD1 is not possible without DNA. Germline assignment: CDR1 LNHNV and CDR2 YYDKDF (reference sequence). There are 12 residues in the CDR3. The CDR3 loop reads CATTRGTDTQYF.

V is TRBV2 and J is TRBJ1-1. CDR3 length: 14 amino acids. The germline V gene has CDR1 SNHLY and CDR2 FYNNEI. This CDR3 is CASSGEGANTEAFF.

The chain has TRBV20-1 and TRBJ2-7. The CDR3 is 15 amino acids. Germline V gives CDR1 DFQATT, CDR2 SNEGSKA (reference sequence). The CDR3 protein is CSAWVVGGASYEQYF.

The CDR3 reads CASIGEGRKGEAFF. This sequence joins TRBV2 and TRBJ1-1. The germline V gene has CDR1 SNHLY and CDR2 FYNNEI. This CDR3 has 14 residues.

This chain links TRBV24-1 with TRBJ2-1; TCRdb returns TRBD1, unconfirmable since there is no DNA. This CDR3 contains 17 residues. CDR1 KGHDR and CDR2 SFDVKD come from the germline V gene. CDR3 residues: CATSDSRTGRPYNEQFF.

The chain combines TRBV29-1 with TRBJ2-5; the D gene TCRdb calls, TRBD2, cannot be checked with no DNA. Looked up from germline, CDR1 is SQVTM and CDR2 is ANQGSEA. The CDR3 length is 16 residues. The CDR3 reads CSVEPRGGGARETQYF.

The chain employs TRBV3-1 and TRBJ2-2. CDR1 and CDR2 from the germline V gene are LGHDT and YNNKEL (reference sequence). This CDR3 comprises 16 residues. CDR3 loop: CASSLFSSANTGELFF.

The chain carries TRBV7-3 and TRBJ2-6; as DNA is missing, the TRBD1 call by TCRdb cannot be tested. CDR3 length equals 18 residues. Germline lookup yields CDR1 SGHTA and CDR2 FQGTGA. CDR3 region: CASSLTGRGNSGANVLTF.

This chain links TRBV6-4 with TRBJ2-1; TCRdb designates TRBD2, a call that cannot be tested without DNA. The CDR3 sequence is 17 residues long. CDR1 and CDR2 from the germline V gene are MRHNA and SNTAGT. The CDR3 reads CASSEGRGGSSYNEQFF.

CDR3 residues: CAWSKSYEQYF. The chain couples TRBV30 to TRBJ2-7. CDR1 and CDR2 from the germline V gene are GTSNPN and SVGIG (reference sequence). The CDR3 has 11 residues.

V usage is TRBV9 and J usage is TRBJ2-7. Germline values: CDR1 SGDLS, CDR2 YYNGEE. The CDR3 consists of 13 residues. CDR3 residues: CASSPTDRHEQYF.

CDR3 loop: CALRRTSELEQYF. The chain joins TRBV28 to TRBJ2-7; TCRdb's D call of TRBD2 is untestable without DNA. The length of the CDR3 is 13 residues. Germline lookup yields CDR1 MDHEN and CDR2 SYDVKM.

V is TRBV12-3 or TRBV12-4 and J is TRBJ2-3. The CDR3 is made up of 13 amino acids. The CDR3: CASSLRATDTQYF.

CDR3 sequence reads: CASSPPGEQFF. The rearrangement links TRBV12-3 or TRBV12-4 to TRBJ2-1; absent DNA, TCRdb's TRBD2 call cannot be checked. CDR3 length equals 11 residues.

V is TRBV7-9 and J is TRBJ1-4. Germline V CDR1 and CDR2: SEHNR, FQNEAQ (reference sequence). This CDR3 has 15 amino acids. CDR3 protein: CASSLSGSGGEKLFF.

The V gene is TRBV11-1, the J gene TRBJ2-7; the TRBD1 assignment by TCRdb is unverifiable without DNA. The CDR3 loop spans 15 amino acids. The germline V gene encodes CDR1 SGHAT and CDR2 FQDESV (reference sequence). CDR3 sequence: CASSLDLQTGHEQYF.

The chain carries TRBV7-3 and TRBJ2-1; TCRdb returns TRBD2, unconfirmable since there is no DNA. The length of the CDR3 is 15 residues. CDR1 and CDR2 (germline): SGHTA, FQGTGA. Here the CDR3 reads CASGLGLGHGYEQFF.

This chain links TRBV13 with TRBJ2-2. The CDR3 contains 12 residues. CDR1 and CDR2 (germline): PRHDT, FYEKMQ (reference sequence). The chain's CDR3 is CASSSNTGELFF.